The rows below give T cell receptor beta chains drawn from one sample of a study of shared clonotypes between healthy human individuals. Measured with immunoSEQ multiplex PCR; TCRdb has only the in-frame clones, and not every one. The profile covers about 1.5 million clones, with 95% to 99% appearing a single time and about 0.42% taken by the ten largest. Sequenced material: naive CD4+ T cells sorted from blood. The receptors were sampled from a man aged 25 to 40 in good health. Each CDR3 is given with its conserved first and last residue. The D gene is left open where the match is weak. Where a row states a size, it is once, few, many or the class of an expanded clone; other rows omit it.

v_gene: TRBV7-9
d_gene: .
j_gene: TRBJ2-6
abundance: .
CDR3nt: TGTGCCAGCCTAGGGCGCTCTGGGGCCAACGTCCTGACTTTC
CDR3aa: CASLGRSGANVLTF

v_gene: TRBV27
d_gene: TRBD2
j_gene: TRBJ2-7
abundance: .
CDR3nt: TGTGCCAGCAGTTCCGGACTAGCGGGACGCACCTACGAGCAGTACTTC
CDR3aa: CASSSGLAGRTYEQYF

v_gene: TRBV7-2
d_gene: TRBD2
j_gene: TRBJ2-7
abundance: .
CDR3nt: TGTGCCAGCAGCTCTCGGACTAGTGTGCAGTACTTC
CDR3aa: CASSSRTSVQYF

v_gene: TRBV19
d_gene: .
j_gene: TRBJ1-5
abundance: .
CDR3nt: TGTGCCAGTAGTACCCTCGGGGCCTCGAGGAATCAGCCCCAGCATTTT
CDR3aa: CASSTLGASRNQPQHF

v_gene: TRBV5-1
d_gene: TRBD1
j_gene: TRBJ2-7
abundance: .
CDR3nt: TGCGCCAGCAGCTCCGGGACAGGGGGCGTAGAGCAGTACTTC
CDR3aa: CASSSGTGGVEQYF

v_gene: TRBV5-1
d_gene: TRBD1
j_gene: TRBJ1-4
abundance: once
CDR3nt: TGCGCCAGCAGCCGGACAGGGATTTCAACTAATGAAAAACTGTTTTTT
CDR3aa: CASSRTGISTNEKLFF

v_gene: TRBV7-3
d_gene: TRBD2
j_gene: TRBJ2-1
abundance: .
CDR3nt: TGTGCCAGCAGCTCGACTAGCGGGATCTACAATGAGCAGTTCTTC
CDR3aa: CASSSTSGIYNEQFF

v_gene: TRBV28
d_gene: .
j_gene: TRBJ1-5
abundance: .
CDR3nt: TGTGCCAGCAGTCCCGACAGGCTTAGCAATCAGCCCCAGCATTTT
CDR3aa: CASSPDRLSNQPQHF

v_gene: TRBV21-1
d_gene: .
j_gene: TRBJ1-2
abundance: .
CDR3nt: TGTGCCAGCAGCAAAGGACCGAGAAACTATGGCTACACCTTC
CDR3aa: CASSKGPRNYGYTF

v_gene: TRBV9
d_gene: TRBD2
j_gene: TRBJ2-4
abundance: .
CDR3nt: TGTGCCAGCAGCCTCATAGGGTGGCTAGCGGGAGGTCGGGGAAGCAAAAACATTCAGTACTTC
CDR3aa: CASSLIGWLAGGRGSKNIQYF

v_gene: TRBV5-8
d_gene: .
j_gene: TRBJ2-3
abundance: .
CDR3nt: TGTGCCAGCAGCTTCGGAGGGTTGGGAGATACGCAGTATTTT
CDR3aa: CASSFGGLGDTQYF

v_gene: TRBV18
d_gene: .
j_gene: TRBJ2-5
abundance: .
CDR3nt: TGTGCCAGCTCACCACAAAACAGTCTTGGAAAACAGACCCAGTACTTC
CDR3aa: CASSPQNSLGKQTQYF

v_gene: TRBV2
d_gene: .
j_gene: TRBJ1-5
abundance: .
CDR3nt: TGTGCCAGCAACCGTGATAGCAATCAGCCCCAGCATTTT
CDR3aa: CASNRDSNQPQHF

v_gene: TRBV9
d_gene: .
j_gene: TRBJ1-2
abundance: few
CDR3nt: TGTGCCAGCAGCGTAGCTTTATGGGGATTAGATGGCTACACCTTC
CDR3aa: CASSVALWGLDGYTF

v_gene: TRBV4-1
d_gene: .
j_gene: TRBJ2-1
abundance: .
CDR3nt: TGCGCCAGCAGCCAAGTTTCTAGCGTGAACTCCTACAATGAGCAGTTCTTC
CDR3aa: CASSQVSSVNSYNEQFF

v_gene: TRBV5-8
d_gene: TRBD1
j_gene: TRBJ1-5
abundance: .
CDR3nt: TGTGCCAGCAGCTTGGTGTTTGGGACAGACTTCCAGCCCCAGCATTTT
CDR3aa: CASSLVFGTDFQPQHF

v_gene: TRBV4-1
d_gene: TRBD1
j_gene: TRBJ1-1
abundance: .
CDR3nt: TGCGCCAGCAGCCAAAAGATGGGGGACAGTAGGAGCACTGAAGCTTTCTTT
CDR3aa: CASSQKMGDSRSTEAFF

v_gene: TRBV28
d_gene: .
j_gene: TRBJ2-2
abundance: .
CDR3nt: TGTGCCAGCAGCCCGACAATACCCGGGGAGCTGTTTTTT
CDR3aa: CASSPTIPGELFF

v_gene: TRBV9
d_gene: .
j_gene: TRBJ2-2
abundance: .
CDR3nt: TGTGCCAGCAGCGTAGTTCAGGGGACCGGGGAGCTGTTTTTT
CDR3aa: CASSVVQGTGELFF

v_gene: TRBV7-2
d_gene: .
j_gene: TRBJ1-5
abundance: once
CDR3nt: TGTGCCAGCAGCTTTTCAGGTCTCGATCAGCCCCAGCATTTT
CDR3aa: CASSFSGLDQPQHF

v_gene: TRBV10-3
d_gene: .
j_gene: TRBJ2-7
abundance: .
CDR3nt: TGTGCCATCAGTGAGTCCGCCCTTAGTGTCCACGAGCAGTACTTC
CDR3aa: CAISESALSVHEQYF

v_gene: TRBV6-1
d_gene: .
j_gene: TRBJ2-3
abundance: .
CDR3nt: TGTGCCAGCGAGGAAGGGTATGGAAGCGCAGATACGCAGTATTTT
CDR3aa: CASEEGYGSADTQYF

v_gene: TRBV5-4
d_gene: .
j_gene: TRBJ2-2
abundance: .
CDR3nt: TGTGCCAGCAGCCATGGTAGCGGGAACACCGGGGAGCTGTTTTTT
CDR3aa: CASSHGSGNTGELFF

v_gene: TRBV12-5
d_gene: .
j_gene: TRBJ2-7
abundance: .
CDR3nt: TGTGCTAGTGCCCCGATAACAGGAAGCTACGAGCAGTACTTC
CDR3aa: CASAPITGSYEQYF

v_gene: TRBV5-6
d_gene: .
j_gene: TRBJ2-1
abundance: .
CDR3nt: TGTGCCAGCAGCTCGACGGCTAGGGGATACAATGAGCAGTTCTTC
CDR3aa: CASSSTARGYNEQFF

v_gene: TRBV5-1
d_gene: .
j_gene: TRBJ2-7
abundance: .
CDR3nt: TGCGCCAGCAGCTTGGGGGAAGGCTACGAGCAGTACTTC
CDR3aa: CASSLGEGYEQYF

v_gene: TRBV11-2
d_gene: .
j_gene: TRBJ2-7
abundance: .
CDR3nt: TGTGCCAGCAGCTTAGGGTTAAGTGATGAGCAGTACTTC
CDR3aa: CASSLGLSDEQYF

v_gene: TRBV28
d_gene: TRBD2
j_gene: TRBJ2-5
abundance: .
CDR3nt: TGTGCCAGCTCTTCGATCGGGAGGGCCGGAGAGACCCAGTACTTC
CDR3aa: CASSSIGRAGETQYF

v_gene: TRBV7-2
d_gene: .
j_gene: TRBJ2-7
abundance: .
CDR3nt: TGTGCCAGCAGCTTAGTCCAGAGATACGAGCAGTACTTC
CDR3aa: CASSLVQRYEQYF

v_gene: TRBV6-5
d_gene: .
j_gene: TRBJ2-7
abundance: .
CDR3nt: TGTGCCAGCAGCTCACCCCCATACGAGCAGTACTTC
CDR3aa: CASSSPPYEQYF

v_gene: TRBV29-1
d_gene: TRBD1
j_gene: TRBJ2-7
abundance: .
CDR3nt: TGCAGCGTTGAGGGGACAGGTACTTACGAGCAGTACTTC
CDR3aa: CSVEGTGTYEQYF

v_gene: TRBV27
d_gene: .
j_gene: TRBJ2-1
abundance: .
CDR3nt: TGTGCCAGCAGGACGGATAGACTTGGACTGTGGGGTTTGAGTAATGAGCAGTTCTTC
CDR3aa: CASRTDRLGLWGLSNEQFF

v_gene: TRBV19
d_gene: TRBD2
j_gene: TRBJ2-1
abundance: once
CDR3nt: TGTGCCAGTAGTATTTCTAGCGGGCCGGGGGTCAATGAGCAGTTCTTC
CDR3aa: CASSISSGPGVNEQFF

v_gene: TRBV7-9
d_gene: TRBD1
j_gene: TRBJ2-7
abundance: .
CDR3nt: TGTGCCAGCAGCCTCCCCGGCAGGGGGCGCAACGAGCAGTACTTC
CDR3aa: CASSLPGRGRNEQYF

v_gene: TRBV10-1
d_gene: .
j_gene: TRBJ2-2
abundance: .
CDR3nt: TGCGCCAGCAGTGAGTTACAGTTGAACACCGGGGAGCTGTTTTTT
CDR3aa: CASSELQLNTGELFF

v_gene: TRBV2
d_gene: TRBD1
j_gene: TRBJ2-1
abundance: once
CDR3nt: TGTGCCAGCAGTGCGGGACAGGGTTACAATGAGCAGTTCTTC
CDR3aa: CASSAGQGYNEQFF

v_gene: TRBV12-5
d_gene: .
j_gene: TRBJ2-1
abundance: .
CDR3nt: TGTGCTAGTGGAACCGGGAGTCAGATCGGGGACAATGAGCAGTTCTTC
CDR3aa: CASGTGSQIGDNEQFF

v_gene: TRBV6-6
d_gene: .
j_gene: TRBJ2-5
abundance: .
CDR3nt: TGTGCCAGCACCCAACTCCGGTCCCAAGAGACCCAGTACTTC
CDR3aa: CASTQLRSQETQYF

v_gene: TRBV28
d_gene: .
j_gene: TRBJ1-5
abundance: once
CDR3nt: TGTGCCAGCAGCCAGGGGTATCAGCCCCAGCATTTT
CDR3aa: CASSQGYQPQHF

v_gene: TRBV5-1
d_gene: .
j_gene: TRBJ1-1
abundance: .
CDR3nt: TGCGCCAGCGGACTACAGGAGAACACTGAAGCTTTCTTT
CDR3aa: CASGLQENTEAFF

v_gene: TRBV20-1
d_gene: TRBD1
j_gene: TRBJ1-1
abundance: .
CDR3nt: TGCAGTGCTCGACAGGGGCTCGAAGCTTTCTTT
CDR3aa: CSARQGLEAFF

v_gene: TRBV5-1
d_gene: TRBD1
j_gene: TRBJ1-2
abundance: .
CDR3nt: TGCGCCAGCAGCCCATGGACAGGGCGAGGCTACACCTTC
CDR3aa: CASSPWTGRGYTF

v_gene: TRBV18
d_gene: TRBD1
j_gene: TRBJ1-2
abundance: .
CDR3nt: TGTGCCAGCTCACCATGGGGACAGGGGAATTCCTATGGCTACACCTTC
CDR3aa: CASSPWGQGNSYGYTF

v_gene: TRBV27
d_gene: TRBD1
j_gene: TRBJ2-3
abundance: .
CDR3nt: TGTGCCAGCAGGCGAAGGGGGCCCACCCGGGCAGATACGCAGTATTTT
CDR3aa: CASRRRGPTRADTQYF

v_gene: TRBV9
d_gene: .
j_gene: TRBJ2-5
abundance: .
CDR3nt: TGTGCCAGCAGCCTTAGGGAGGCGGGGATCCAAGAGACCCAGTACTTC
CDR3aa: CASSLREAGIQETQYF

v_gene: TRBV7-9
d_gene: .
j_gene: TRBJ2-3
abundance: .
CDR3nt: TGTGCCAGCAGCGTCACAGCGGATACGCAGTATTTT
CDR3aa: CASSVTADTQYF

v_gene: TRBV7-9
d_gene: .
j_gene: TRBJ1-4
abundance: .
CDR3nt: TGTGCCAGCAGCCGGCCGGAGGAAAAACTGTTTTTT
CDR3aa: CASSRPEEKLFF

v_gene: TRBV5-8
d_gene: .
j_gene: TRBJ2-3
abundance: once
CDR3nt: TGTGCCAGCAGCCAAACGGGCACAGATACGCAGTATTTT
CDR3aa: CASSQTGTDTQYF

v_gene: TRBV2
d_gene: .
j_gene: TRBJ2-5
abundance: .
CDR3nt: TGTGCCAGCAGTGTCGCTAGCGCCTTCGAGACCCAGTACTTC
CDR3aa: CASSVASAFETQYF

v_gene: TRBV28
d_gene: .
j_gene: TRBJ2-7
abundance: .
CDR3nt: TGTGCCAGCAGTTTATGGGGGTTGGGGCAGAGCGACACCTACGAGCAGTACTTC
CDR3aa: CASSLWGLGQSDTYEQYF

v_gene: TRBV6-6
d_gene: .
j_gene: TRBJ1-5
abundance: .
CDR3nt: TGTGCCAGCAGTTCCGGGGGGGTATGGAATCAGCCCCAGCATTTT
CDR3aa: CASSSGGVWNQPQHF

v_gene: TRBV18
d_gene: .
j_gene: TRBJ2-1
abundance: once
CDR3nt: TGTGCCAGCTCTCCACTCGGTGGGGCGAACGTTAACAATGAGCAGTTCTTC
CDR3aa: CASSPLGGANVNNEQFF

v_gene: TRBV10-3
d_gene: TRBD2
j_gene: TRBJ2-2
abundance: .
CDR3nt: TGTGCCATCAGTGAGCCCTTGACTAGCGGGGACACCGGGGAGCTGTTTTTT
CDR3aa: CAISEPLTSGDTGELFF